The 18 T cell receptor beta chains below were found in one sample sequenced in a study of blood T cell repertoires in COVID-19. The repertoire was sequenced with immunoSEQ multiplex PCR; TCRdb's copy has only in-frame clones and lacks some. The data contain just under 150,000 clones, approximately 84% of them seen just once; the ten biggest clones take up roughly 4.9%. The sequencing sample was made of peripheral blood. The source of these receptors is a human donor in a cohort sampled during active COVID-19.

This sequence joins TRBV13 and TRBJ1-3; the D is unclear. Trimming left V 3 bases short and J 3 bases short, with 6 bases between. The CDR3 length is 13 residues. CDR1 is PRHDT, CDR2 FYEKMQ, per germline (reference sequence). For the CDR3, the DNA is TGTGCCAGCAGCTTTCTTCGTGGAAACACCATATATTTT. Protein product: CASSFLRGNTIYF.

This clone was counted once. The chain is built from TRBV18 and TRBJ2-3; 9 nucleotides agree with TRBD1. Germline V gene sequence: CDR1 KGHSH, CDR2 LQKENI. The CDR3 spans 15 residues. Unmatched junction bases numbered 8, after V lost 6 bases and J lost 4 bases. DNA of the CDR3: TGTGCCAGCTCCGGGGACAGGGTGTCAGCAGATACGCAGTATTTT. Residues: CASSGDRVSADTQYF.

The rearrangement links TRBV11-1 to TRBJ2-5, with 9 nucleotides matching TRBD1. Germline CDR1 is SGHAT and CDR2 is FQDESV (reference sequence). J gave up 3 bases and V 5 bases, and 1 base lay outside the gene matches. The CDR3 covers 13 residues. The CDR3 loop is CASSRDREETQYF. The CDR3 region has the DNA TGTGCCAGCAGCCGGGACAGGGAAGAGACCCAGTACTTC.

The chain couples TRBV2 to TRBJ2-1; TRBD2 matches 10 bases. There are 18 residues in the CDR3. Germline trimming cut 2 bases from V and 5 bases from J; bases unmatched to any gene: 12. Germline values: CDR1 SNHLY, CDR2 FYNNEI. Here the CDR3 DNA reads TGTGCCAGCAGTGAATATCCCCGAGCGGGAGGGACCCACAATGAGCAGTTCTTC. Translating it yields CASSEYPRAGGTHNEQFF.

V usage is TRBV5-1 and J usage is TRBJ2-3; no firm D call. This CDR3 is 14 amino acids long. V was cut by 0 bases and J by 2 bases, with 7 bases left in between. Germline V lookup: CDR1 SGHRS, CDR2 YFSETQ. The CDR3 nucleotides are TGCGCCAGCAGCTTGGCGGGTTTCACAGATACGCAGTATTTT. This encodes CASSLAGFTDTQYF.

In this sample, this clone turned up a few times. The chain links TRBV13 to TRBJ2-2; D is uncertain. V lost 5 bases and J lost 11, with 9 bases in between. Germline-derived CDR1 and CDR2 are PRHDT and FYEKMQ (reference sequence). The CDR3 covers 11 residues. In DNA, the CDR3 is TGTGCCAGCAGCCCAGCGCGAGAGCTGTTTTTT. It specifies CASSPARELFF.

The chain uses TRBV6-4 and TRBJ2-3; no firm D call. Germline CDR1 is MRHNA and CDR2 is SNTAGT. The CDR3 is 16 residues long. The germline V and J ends were trimmed by 0 bases and 0 bases, with 10 bases remaining between them. The CDR3 nucleotides read TGTGCCAGCAGTGACTCTTTCAGATCTAGCACAGATACGCAGTATTTT. Protein: CASSDSFRSSTDTQYF.

The chain recombines TRBV19 with TRBJ2-5; 11 nucleotides align to TRBD1. The CDR3 runs to 16 residues. The J segment lost 5 bases and the V segment lost 6 bases, leaving 11 bases of the junction unmatched. Germline CDR1 is LNHDA and CDR2 is SQIVND (reference sequence). The CDR3 bases are TGTGCCAGTAGACCCAACGGACAGGGGGCCGGGGAGACCCAGTACTTC. Translated, it gives CASRPNGQGAGETQYF.

The rearrangement uses TRBV6-1 and TRBJ2-1; 7 bases fit TRBD1. Germline V gene data show CDR1 as MNHNS and CDR2 as SASEGT. The CDR3 has 15 residues. V dropped 2 bases and J dropped 4; count of bases not matched to a gene: 5. The CDR3 protein is CASSESGTAYNEQFF. The DNA of the CDR3 is TGTGCCAGCAGTGAATCCGGGACAGCATACAATGAGCAGTTCTTC.

The chain uses TRBV7-9 and TRBJ1-6; TRBD1 matches 8 bases. J gave up 10 bases and V 6 bases, and 8 bases lay outside the gene matches. CDR1 and CDR2 (germline): SEHNR, FQNEAQ (reference sequence). The CDR3 is 14 residues long. This chain's CDR3 is CASRPGQGESPLHF. CDR3 in DNA: TGTGCCAGCAGGCCCGGACAGGGTGAATCACCCCTCCACTTT.

The chain employs TRBV11-3 and TRBJ1-5; TRBD1 aligns across 7 bases. Germline CDR1 SGHNT, CDR2 YENEEA. This CDR3 region has 13 residues. Losses at the gene ends were 4 bases for V and 5 bases for J; bases not matched to a gene: 2. The CDR3 protein is CASSSTGDQPQHF. DNA for the CDR3: TGTGCCAGCAGCTCCACAGGGGATCAGCCCCAGCATTTT.

The chain links TRBV25-1 to TRBJ2-1; 11 positions agree with TRBD2. Germline V gives CDR1 MGHDK, CDR2 SYGVNS. J was trimmed by 7 bases and V by 6 bases; bases with no gene match: 11. This CDR3 region has 16 residues. The CDR3 DNA reads as TGTGCCAGCAGCCCCCCCGGACTAGCGGGTCATAATGAGCAGTTCTTC. As protein: CASSPPGLAGHNEQFF.

This chain joins TRBV9 and TRBJ1-1; possible D gene TRBD1, 6 bases. V was shortened by 3 bases and J by 1 base, with 13 bases between the two germline ends. Looked up from germline, CDR1 is SGDLS and CDR2 is YYNGEE. The CDR3 loop spans 15 amino acids. The CDR3, as DNA: TGTGCCAGCAGCGCCCAACCGACAGGGAACACTGAAGCTTTCTTT. Protein product: CASSAQPTGNTEAFF.

In DNA, the CDR3 is TGTGCCAGCAGTCAACTAGCGGGGATCCAAGAGACCCAGTACTTC. Protein product: CASSQLAGIQETQYF. The chain carries TRBV5-5 and TRBJ2-5; 10 nucleotides match TRBD2. After removal of 5 bases from V and 1 base from J, the junction contained 5 bases not matched to a gene. The CDR3 totals 15 residues. Germline assignment: CDR1 SGHKS and CDR2 YYEKEE (reference sequence).

This clone was seen a few times. This sequence joins TRBV28 and TRBJ2-6; unclear D gene. Germline values: CDR1 MDHEN, CDR2 SYDVKM. The length of the CDR3 is 18 residues. Trimming took off 8 bases at V and 0 bases at J, with 20 bases between the two ends. CDR3 amino acids: CASRKSGAHLSGANVLTF. The CDR3 DNA reads as TGTGCCAGCCGTAAGTCAGGCGCCCACCTCTCTGGGGCCAACGTCCTGACTTTC.

The rearrangement links TRBV18 to TRBJ2-3, with 7 bases fitting TRBD2. Trimming cost V 3 bases and J 6 bases; bases outside gene matches: 12. The CDR3 runs 16 residues. Germline V gives CDR1 KGHSH, CDR2 LQKENI. The CDR3 nucleotides are TGTGCCAGCTCACCCGGGGAGGGCAGTGTTCTGGATACGCAGTATTTT. Translation gives CASSPGEGSVLDTQYF.

This chain connects TRBV29-1 to TRBJ2-2, with D possibly matching TRBD2 (7 bases). V was shortened by 7 bases and J by 6 bases, with 15 bases between the two germline ends. Germline CDR1 reads SQVTM; CDR2 reads ANQGSEA. This CDR3 is built from 13 residues. CDR3 sequence reads: CSAEGGFAGELFF. The CDR3 nucleotides read TGCAGCGCCGAGGGGGGGTTCGCCGGGGAGCTGTTTTTT.

The chain uses TRBV7-9 and TRBJ2-3, with unresolved D. Germline lookup yields CDR1 SEHNR and CDR2 FQNEAQ (reference sequence). CDR3 length: 15 residues. Deletions cut 1 base from V and 4 bases from J, with 12 bases between. CDR3 loop: CASSLGRTLPDTQYF. The CDR3 DNA reads as TGTGCCAGCAGCTTAGGGAGAACTTTGCCAGATACGCAGTATTTT.